This T cell receptor beta chain was sequenced in a study of control samples from healthy donors and cancer patients (dated by TCRdb to between 2020 and 2021). Library preparation used the immunoSEQ multiplex PCR assay. TCRdb took this table from immuneACCESS and kept in-frame rearrangements with V and J called. Such tables lack part of the clones; where checked against another copy, unresolved V genes explain under half of the gap, and the rest is unexplained. The sample table holds more than 140,000 clones, of which about 90% were seen once. Of the sample, approximately 7.2% falls within the top ten clones. From the cysteine up to the phenylalanine, the CDR3 has a length of 18 residues. Just the 54-base CDR3 DNA is kept, in frame starting at base 1. The germline V and J ends show losses of 1 base and 1 base respectively, and no gene match explains 6 bases of the junction. The CDR1 and CDR2 encoded by the germline V gene are SGHAT and FQNNGV.

This clone is a singleton in its sample. Its antigen is not yet known. Qualities for individual bases were not recorded, and no much larger clone is one base off. Recombination connected TRBV11-2 to TRBJ2-7; a stretch of 14 junction bases matches TRBD2. Sequencing was carried out using blood. The TCR comes from a man between 18 and 29 years old in good health. The encoded CDR3 is CASSLGLAGGRRSYEQYF. The nucleotides are TGTGCCAGCAGCTTAGGACTAGCGGGGGGGCGTCGGTCCTACGAGCAGTACTTC.